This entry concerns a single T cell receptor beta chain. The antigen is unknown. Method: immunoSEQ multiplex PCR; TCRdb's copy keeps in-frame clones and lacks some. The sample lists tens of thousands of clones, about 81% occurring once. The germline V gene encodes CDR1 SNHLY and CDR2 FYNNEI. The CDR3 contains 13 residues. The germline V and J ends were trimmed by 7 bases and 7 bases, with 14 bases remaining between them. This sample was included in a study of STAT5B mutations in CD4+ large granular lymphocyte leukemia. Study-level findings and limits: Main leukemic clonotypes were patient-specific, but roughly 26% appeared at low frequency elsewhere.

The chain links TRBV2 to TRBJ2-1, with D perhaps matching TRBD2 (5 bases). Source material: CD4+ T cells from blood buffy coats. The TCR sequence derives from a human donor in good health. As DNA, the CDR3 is TGTGCCAGCATTTCCGGGGTGGGGAATGAGCAGTTCTTC. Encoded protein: CASISGVGNEQFF.